This is a list of T cell receptor beta chains from one sample in a study of T cells in Graves' hyperthyroidism and ophthalmopathy. Using its own MiXCR run on the multiplex PCR reads, TCRdb lists one record per CDR3 protein. The sample has approximately 620,000 distinct CDR3 sequences; about 15% are singletons. The specimen was blood. These receptors were taken from a woman in her thirties with Graves' hyperthyroidism that later progressed to Graves' ophthalmopathy. Both conserved end residues are part of each CDR3. D genes are given only for firm matches. The size field is filled for only some rows; it gives once, few, many or a size class.

>.|TRBJ1-5|TRBV4-1|15|many
CASSPNRVGDQPQHF
TGCGCCAGCAGCCCGAACAGGGTGGGGGATCAGCCCCAGCATTTT
>.|TRBJ2-1|TRBV5-5|13|many
CASSLDAYNEQFF
TGTGCCAGCAGCTTGGATGCTTACAATGAGCAGTTCTTC
>.|TRBJ1-5|TRBV28|15|many
CASTPPGTSNQPQHF
TGTGCCAGCACACCACCCGGGACCTCGAATCAGCCCCAGCATTTT
>TRBD1|TRBJ1-2|TRBV20-1|17|many
CSARDPQGAQKNYGYTF
TGCAGTGCTAGAGATCCCCAGGGGGCGCAAAAAAACTATGGCTACACCTTC
>.|TRBJ1-5|TRBV12-3/TRBV12-4|15|many
CASSLGWGVDQPQHF
TGTGCCAGCAGTTTAGGTTGGGGGGTGGATCAGCCCCAGCATTTT
>.|TRBJ1-1|TRBV28|14|many
CASTPPGASTEAFF
TGTGCCAGCACCCCTCCGGGGGCGAGCACTGAAGCTTTCTTT
>TRBD1|TRBJ2-1|TRBV27|17|many
CASSLSGQGSSYNEQFF
TGTGCCAGCAGTCTCTCTGGACAGGGAAGCTCCTACAATGAGCAGTTCTTC
>.|TRBJ2-3|TRBV24-1|17|many
CATSDPQRIGGTDTQYF
TGTGCCACCAGTGACCCTCAAAGAATCGGGGGCACAGATACGCAGTATTTT
>.|TRBJ1-5|TRBV6-1|14|many
CASSKPTVDQPQHF
TGTGCCAGCAGTAAACCGACGGTAGATCAGCCCCAGCATTTT
>.|TRBJ2-1|TRBV3-1|15|many
CASSPGGWDDNEQFF
TGTGCCAGCAGCCCCGGAGGGTGGGATGACAATGAGCAGTTCTTC
>TRBD1|TRBJ1-2|TRBV30|15|.
CAWILIGQGDYGYTF
TGTGCCTGGATTCTAATTGGACAGGGAGACTATGGCTACACCTTC
>.|TRBJ1-1|TRBV18|12|few
CASSPKAGEAFF
TGTGCCAGCTCACCAAAGGCAGGTGAAGCTTTCTTT
>.|TRBJ1-1|TRBV2|17|many
CASSVRADGGSGTEAFF
TGTGCCAGCAGTGTTCGCGCGGATGGGGGGTCAGGAACTGAAGCTTTCTTT
>.|TRBJ2-5|TRBV20-1|13|.
CSARGPDQETQYF
TGCAGTGCTAGAGGCCCGGACCAAGAGACCCAGTACTTC
>TRBD2|TRBJ2-5|TRBV20-1|14|many
CSASPTSVQETQYF
TGCAGTGCTAGCCCCACTAGCGTCCAAGAGACCCAGTACTTC
>TRBD1|TRBJ2-1|TRBV10-3|21|many
CAISERGRVPGQGATANEQFF
TGTGCCATCAGTGAGCGAGGAAGAGTCCCGGGACAGGGGGCAACGGCCAATGAGCAGTTCTTC
>TRBD2|TRBJ2-7|TRBV20-1|17|.
CSARGIAGTSETYEQYF
TGCAGTGCTAGAGGGATCGCCGGGACTAGCGAGACCTACGAGCAGTACTTC
>.|TRBJ1-5|TRBV27|17|.
CASSPGGGARGNQPQHF
TGTGCCAGCAGTCCAGGAGGGGGGGCGAGGGGCAATCAGCCCCAGCATTTT
>.|TRBJ2-7|TRBV11-2|15|many
CASNSRATGTYEQYF
TGTGCCAGCAACTCCCGCGCGACGGGAACATACGAGCAGTACTTC
>TRBD2|TRBJ2-1|TRBV13|15|many
CASNFYGRAEDEQFF
TGTGCCAGCAATTTTTACGGGAGGGCCGAGGATGAGCAGTTCTTC
>TRBD2|TRBJ2-1|TRBV3-1|16|.
CASGGSGRTSYNEQFF
TGTGCCAGCGGGGGCAGCGGGAGAACGTCCTACAATGAGCAGTTCTTC
>.|TRBJ2-1|TRBV30|14|many
CAWSVLWGYNEQFF
TGTGCCTGGAGTGTATTGTGGGGCTACAATGAGCAGTTCTTC
>TRBD2|TRBJ2-1|TRBV19|18|.
CASSIAGGSLSSYNEQFF
TGTGCCAGTAGTATAGCTGGCGGGAGTCTTAGCTCCTACAATGAGCAGTTCTTC
>TRBD2|TRBJ2-4|TRBV10-3|20|many
CAISESQLAGGTIAKNIQYF
TGTGCCATCAGTGAGTCTCAGCTAGCGGGAGGTACTATAGCCAAAAACATTCAGTACTTC
>TRBD1|TRBJ2-3|TRBV11-3|15|many
CASNSRTGVGDTQYF
TGTGCCAGCAACTCCCGTACAGGGGTGGGAGATACGCAGTATTTT
>.|TRBJ2-1|TRBV12-3/TRBV12-4|15|.
CARSLPRASYNEQFF
TGTGCCAGGAGTTTACCCAGGGCATCCTACAATGAGCAGTTCTTC
>TRBD2|TRBJ2-1|TRBV10-3|17|.
CAISEPLAGARFNEQFF
TGTGCCATCAGTGAGCCCCTCGCGGGAGCGAGGTTCAATGAGCAGTTCTTC
>.|TRBJ2-3|TRBV7-2|15|.
CASSSGSSGADTQYF
TGTGCCAGCAGCTCCGGGTCCTCGGGCGCAGATACGCAGTATTTT
>.|TRBJ2-7|TRBV6-1|16|few
CASSQRTDSYSYEQYF
TGTGCCAGCAGTCAAAGGACAGACTCCTATTCCTACGAGCAGTACTTC
>TRBD2|TRBJ2-1|TRBV2|15|.
CASRLWEGSYNEQFF
TGTGCCAGCAGGCTTTGGGAGGGCTCCTACAATGAGCAGTTCTTC
>.|TRBJ2-3|TRBV18|12|many
CASSPKGDTQYF
TGTGCCAGCTCACCAAAAGGGGATACGCAGTATTTT
>TRBD2|TRBJ2-7|TRBV12-3/TRBV12-4|18|few
CASSLRIGTSGREYEQYF
TGTGCCAGCAGTTTGAGGATAGGGACTAGCGGGAGAGAGTACGAGCAGTACTTC
>.|TRBJ2-1|TRBV20-1|14|.
CSVSRADQWNEQFF
TGCAGTGTTAGTAGAGCGGACCAATGGAATGAGCAGTTCTTC